This TCR beta chain is drawn from a study of regulatory T cells in long-lasting Graves disease. Study-wide context: Patients with persistent Graves' disease had over 5 years of antithyroid drugs and persistent TSH receptor antibodies.

The CDR3 length is 12 residues. Trimming cost V 0 bases and J 8 bases, with 7 bases left between them. CDR1 is MNHEY, CDR2 SVGEGT, per germline. Whole-study results and caveats: Public clonotype sharing was higher in persistent than newly diagnosed patients. TRBV28, TRBJ1-2 and TRBJ2-5 were favored in persistent disease.

CDR3-region Arm-PCR and iRepertoire HTBI primers produced the TCR beta libraries. As processed by the authors: The samples yielded about 63 TRBV and around 15 TRBJ segments. Via MiXCR, TCRdb re-called the multiplex PCR reads, giving one row per CDR3 protein. TCRdb, not the original authors, processed these V and J calls. This table has fewer than 600,000 distinct CDR3 sequences, under 25% appearing once. Time point defined: persistent/refractory GD, antithyroid drugs over 5 years with positive TRAb. Construction of the TCR library relied on RNA isolated from PBMCs. The sample holds a few counts of this clonotype. Its antigen is not known. A much larger clone differs from this one at a single base, so this may be a read error. A read error is likely, as this CDR3 ends without the conserved phenylalanine or tryptophan.

The origin of this receptor is a female donor with Graves disease. The specimen was peripheral blood mononuclear cells (PBMCs), collected when the disease was refractory, from a patient treated with antithyroid drugs. The chain links TRBV6-2 or TRBV6-3 to TRBJ1-2, with no clear D. As DNA, the CDR3 is TGTGCCAGCAGTTACTCGATAATCGGCTACACCCTC. This sequence encodes CASSYSIIGYTL.